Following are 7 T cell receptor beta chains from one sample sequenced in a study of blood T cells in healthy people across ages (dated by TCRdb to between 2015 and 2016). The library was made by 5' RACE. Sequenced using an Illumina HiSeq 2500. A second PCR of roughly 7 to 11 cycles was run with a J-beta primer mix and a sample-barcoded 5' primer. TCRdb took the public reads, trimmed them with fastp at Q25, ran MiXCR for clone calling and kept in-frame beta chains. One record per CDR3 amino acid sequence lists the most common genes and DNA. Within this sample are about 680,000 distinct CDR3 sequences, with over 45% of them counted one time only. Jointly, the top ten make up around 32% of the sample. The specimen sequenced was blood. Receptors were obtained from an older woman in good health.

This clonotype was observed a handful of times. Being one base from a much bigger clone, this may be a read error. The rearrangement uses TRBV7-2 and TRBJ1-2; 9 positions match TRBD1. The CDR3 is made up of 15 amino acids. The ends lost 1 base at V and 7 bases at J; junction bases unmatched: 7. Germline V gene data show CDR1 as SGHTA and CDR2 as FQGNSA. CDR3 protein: CASSLGTGASCGYTF. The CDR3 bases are TGTGCCAGCAGCTTAGGGACAGGGGCGAGCTGTGGCTACACCTTC.

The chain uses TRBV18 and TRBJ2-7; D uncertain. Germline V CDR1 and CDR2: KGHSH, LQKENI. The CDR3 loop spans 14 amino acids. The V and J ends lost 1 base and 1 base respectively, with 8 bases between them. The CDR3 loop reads CASSPQGWSYEQYF. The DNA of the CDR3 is TGTGCCAGCTCACCACAGGGTTGGTCCTACGAGCAGTACTTC.

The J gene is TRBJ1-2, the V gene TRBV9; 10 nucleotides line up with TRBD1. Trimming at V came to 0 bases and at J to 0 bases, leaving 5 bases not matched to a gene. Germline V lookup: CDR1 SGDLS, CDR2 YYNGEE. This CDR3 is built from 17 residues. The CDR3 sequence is CASSVGPGTGANYGYTF. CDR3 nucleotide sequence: TGTGCCAGCAGCGTAGGTCCCGGGACAGGGGCTAACTATGGCTACACCTTC.

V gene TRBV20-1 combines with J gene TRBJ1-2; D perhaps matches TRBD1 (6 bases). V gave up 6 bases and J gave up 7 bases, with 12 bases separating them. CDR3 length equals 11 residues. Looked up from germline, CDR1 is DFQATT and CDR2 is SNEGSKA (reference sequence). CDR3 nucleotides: TGCAGTGCATCAGGGGCGCTTGGCTACACCTTC. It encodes CSASGALGYTF.

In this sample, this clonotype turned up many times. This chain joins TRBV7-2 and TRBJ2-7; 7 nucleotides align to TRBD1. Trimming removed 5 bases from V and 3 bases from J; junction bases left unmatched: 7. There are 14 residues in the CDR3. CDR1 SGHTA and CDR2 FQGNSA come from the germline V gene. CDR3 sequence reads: CASSPIQGYYEQYF. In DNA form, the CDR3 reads TGTGCCAGCAGCCCGATACAGGGGTACTACGAGCAGTACTTC.

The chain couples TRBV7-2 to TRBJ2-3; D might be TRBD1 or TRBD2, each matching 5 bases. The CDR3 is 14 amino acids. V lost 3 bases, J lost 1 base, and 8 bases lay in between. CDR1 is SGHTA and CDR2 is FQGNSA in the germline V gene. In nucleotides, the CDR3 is TGTGCCAGCAGCTTTACGGGGCGCACAGATACGCAGTATTTT. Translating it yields CASSFTGRTDTQYF.

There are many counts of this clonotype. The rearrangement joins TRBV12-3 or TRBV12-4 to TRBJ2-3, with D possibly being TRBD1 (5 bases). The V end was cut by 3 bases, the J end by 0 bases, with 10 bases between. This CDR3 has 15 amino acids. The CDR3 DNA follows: TGTGCCAGCAGTTTGGACAACCTAAGCACAGATACGCAGTATTTT. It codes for CASSLDNLSTDTQYF.